The rows below give T cell receptor beta chains drawn from one sample of a study of blood T cell repertoires in COVID-19. TCRdb's copy holds only in-frame clones and misses some; the assay was immunoSEQ multiplex PCR. The table includes roughly 100,000 clones, approximately 72% detected once. The sequenced sample consisted of peripheral blood. These receptors all stem from a woman in her 70s with acute or convalescent COVID-19. Each CDR3 is given with its conserved first and last residue. The D gene is left open where the match is weak. Part of the rows lack a size; the others show once, few, many or a class for expanded clones.

V gene: TRBV4-3; D gene: TRBD1; clone size: NA; J gene: TRBJ1-2; CDR3 protein: CASSQDPGGQAANFYGYTF; CDR3 DNA: TGCGCCAGCAGCCAAGATCCGGGGGGACAGGCGGCAAATTTCTATGGCTACACCTTC
V gene: TRBV14; D gene: NA; clone size: NA; J gene: TRBJ1-2; CDR3 protein: CASSQRNRQHFHSPYGYTF; CDR3 DNA: TGTGCCAGCAGCCAACGGAACAGGCAACATTTTCACAGCCCCTATGGCTACACCTTC
V gene: TRBV5-1; D gene: TRBD1; clone size: NA; J gene: TRBJ2-2; CDR3 protein: CASSLRQGDTGELFF; CDR3 DNA: TGCGCCAGCAGCTTGAGACAGGGGGACACCGGGGAGCTGTTTTTT
V gene: TRBV4-1; D gene: NA; clone size: NA; J gene: TRBJ1-2; CDR3 protein: CASSQDKGRQVVPGYTF; CDR3 DNA: TGCGCCAGCAGCCAAGATAAGGGGCGGCAAGTAGTTCCGGGCTACACCTTC
V gene: TRBV19; D gene: TRBD1; clone size: NA; J gene: TRBJ1-2; CDR3 protein: CASSIRQGDGYTF; CDR3 DNA: TGTGCCAGTAGTATACGACAGGGGGATGGCTACACCTTC
V gene: TRBV6-5; D gene: NA; clone size: NA; J gene: TRBJ1-3; CDR3 protein: CASKSNSGNTIYF; CDR3 DNA: TGTGCCAGCAAATCCAACTCTGGAAACACCATATATTTT
V gene: TRBV7-2; D gene: NA; clone size: NA; J gene: TRBJ1-6; CDR3 protein: CASSLVQGLYYNSPLHF; CDR3 DNA: TGTGCCAGCAGCTTAGTCCAGGGGCTTTACTATAATTCACCCCTCCACTTT
V gene: TRBV7-2; D gene: NA; clone size: NA; J gene: TRBJ2-3; CDR3 protein: CASSLGRGGTDTQYF; CDR3 DNA: TGTGCCAGCAGCTTGGGACGCGGGGGCACAGATACGCAGTATTTT
V gene: TRBV19; D gene: TRBD1; clone size: NA; J gene: TRBJ2-1; CDR3 protein: CASTLFRTGNYEQFF; CDR3 DNA: TGTGCCAGTACCCTTTTCCGGACAGGGAACTATGAGCAGTTCTTC
V gene: TRBV5-4; D gene: TRBD2; clone size: NA; J gene: TRBJ2-1; CDR3 protein: CASSFGLAGGLNEQFF; CDR3 DNA: TGTGCCAGCAGCTTCGGACTAGCGGGGGGGCTTAATGAGCAGTTCTTC
V gene: TRBV18; D gene: TRBD1; clone size: NA; J gene: TRBJ2-7; CDR3 protein: CASSPQGAGAAYEQYF; CDR3 DNA: TGTGCCAGCTCACCACAGGGGGCTGGAGCTGCGTACGAGCAGTACTTC
V gene: TRBV20-1; D gene: TRBD2; clone size: few; J gene: TRBJ2-1; CDR3 protein: CSASRPSGVYNEQFF; CDR3 DNA: TGCAGTGCTAGTAGGCCTAGCGGGGTATACAATGAGCAGTTCTTC
V gene: TRBV11-2; D gene: NA; clone size: NA; J gene: TRBJ1-1; CDR3 protein: CASSSPLRGTEAFF; CDR3 DNA: TGTGCCAGCAGCTCGCCCTTAAGGGGGACTGAAGCTTTCTTT
V gene: TRBV13; D gene: TRBD1; clone size: NA; J gene: TRBJ1-2; CDR3 protein: CASSLVAPGTGNGYTF; CDR3 DNA: TGTGCCAGCAGCTTAGTAGCCCCTGGGACAGGGAATGGCTACACCTTC
V gene: TRBV27; D gene: NA; clone size: NA; J gene: TRBJ2-2; CDR3 protein: CASSPFAGGLGTGELFF; CDR3 DNA: TGTGCCAGCAGCCCCTTCGCAGGGGGGCTAGGCACCGGGGAGCTGTTTTTT
V gene: TRBV27; D gene: NA; clone size: once; J gene: TRBJ1-5; CDR3 protein: CASRPAGRSNQPQHF; CDR3 DNA: TGTGCCAGCAGGCCAGCAGGAAGAAGCAATCAGCCCCAGCATTTT
V gene: TRBV5-1; D gene: NA; clone size: few; J gene: TRBJ2-3; CDR3 protein: CASSIGNGVVGTDTQYF; CDR3 DNA: TGCGCCAGCAGCATTGGCAACGGGGTGGTGGGCACAGATACGCAGTATTTT
V gene: TRBV25-1; D gene: NA; clone size: NA; J gene: TRBJ1-1; CDR3 protein: CASSVSGTGEAFF; CDR3 DNA: TGTGCCAGCAGTGTTTCGGGAACCGGCGAAGCTTTCTTT
V gene: TRBV15; D gene: TRBD1; clone size: NA; J gene: TRBJ1-2; CDR3 protein: CATSSRDRETSNYGYTF; CDR3 DNA: TGTGCCACCAGCAGCCGGGACAGGGAAACTTCTAACTATGGCTACACCTTC
V gene: TRBV5-1; D gene: NA; clone size: NA; J gene: TRBJ1-2; CDR3 protein: CASSLTGTNNYGYTF; CDR3 DNA: TGCGCCAGCAGCTTGACAGGGACCAATAACTATGGCTACACCTTC
V gene: TRBV7-9; D gene: NA; clone size: once; J gene: TRBJ2-2; CDR3 protein: CASSAWGDRNTGELFF; CDR3 DNA: TGTGCCAGCAGCGCGTGGGGGGACAGGAACACCGGGGAGCTGTTTTTT
V gene: TRBV20-1; D gene: TRBD1; clone size: NA; J gene: TRBJ2-5; CDR3 protein: CKGAKRETQYF; CDR3 DNA: TGCAAGGGGGCTAAGCGAGAGACCCAGTACTTC
V gene: TRBV5-4; D gene: TRBD1; clone size: NA; J gene: TRBJ2-2; CDR3 protein: CASSHRQGFGTGELFF; CDR3 DNA: TGTGCCAGCAGCCACAGACAGGGATTTGGGACCGGGGAGCTGTTTTTT
V gene: TRBV6-2/TRBV6-3; D gene: TRBD1; clone size: once; J gene: TRBJ2-1; CDR3 protein: CASSYLRQGAYNEQFF; CDR3 DNA: TGTGCCAGCAGTTACCTTAGACAGGGGGCCTACAATGAGCAGTTCTTC
V gene: TRBV7-6; D gene: TRBD1; clone size: NA; J gene: TRBJ1-4; CDR3 protein: CASSLGGTGLEKLFF; CDR3 DNA: TGTGCCAGCAGCTTAGGGGGGACAGGCCTAGAAAAACTGTTTTTT
V gene: TRBV11-2; D gene: NA; clone size: few; J gene: TRBJ1-1; CDR3 protein: CASSLGRSLEAFF; CDR3 DNA: TGTGCCAGCAGCTTAGGCCGTAGCCTTGAAGCTTTCTTT
V gene: TRBV7-9; D gene: NA; clone size: NA; J gene: TRBJ2-7; CDR3 protein: CASSFGQSSYEQYF; CDR3 DNA: TGTGCCAGCAGCTTCGGACAGAGCTCCTACGAGCAGTACTTC
V gene: TRBV6-1; D gene: NA; clone size: NA; J gene: TRBJ1-5; CDR3 protein: CASSGVQPQAYSNQPQHF; CDR3 DNA: TGTGCCAGCAGTGGCGTCCAACCTCAAGCTTATAGCAATCAGCCCCAGCATTTT
V gene: TRBV13; D gene: NA; clone size: once; J gene: TRBJ2-6; CDR3 protein: CASSLGAGSGANVLTF; CDR3 DNA: TGTGCCAGCAGCTTAGGTGCCGGCTCTGGGGCCAACGTCCTGACTTTC
V gene: TRBV5-6; D gene: TRBD1; clone size: NA; J gene: TRBJ1-2; CDR3 protein: CASSFRGRVEYGYTF; CDR3 DNA: TGTGCCAGCAGCTTCAGGGGGCGCGTAGAATATGGCTACACCTTC
V gene: TRBV7-2; D gene: NA; clone size: NA; J gene: TRBJ1-1; CDR3 protein: CASSLVSRGEAFF; CDR3 DNA: TGTGCCAGCAGCTTAGTCTCGCGTGGTGAAGCTTTCTTT
V gene: TRBV4-1; D gene: NA; clone size: NA; J gene: TRBJ1-3; CDR3 protein: CASSQAGAPLTGNTIYF; CDR3 DNA: TGCGCCAGCAGCCAAGCTGGGGCGCCACTTACTGGAAACACCATATATTTT
V gene: TRBV3-1/TRBV3-2; D gene: TRBD1; clone size: few; J gene: TRBJ2-7; CDR3 protein: CASSKGTGASYEQYF; CDR3 DNA: TGTGCCAGCAGCAAAGGGACAGGGGCATCGTACGAGCAGTACTTC
V gene: TRBV5-4; D gene: TRBD2; clone size: NA; J gene: TRBJ2-1; CDR3 protein: CASSRTLAGGLEQFF; CDR3 DNA: TGTGCCAGCAGCCGGACCCTAGCGGGGGGGCTTGAGCAGTTCTTC
V gene: TRBV7-7; D gene: TRBD2; clone size: NA; J gene: TRBJ2-1; CDR3 protein: CASSSAGGSYNEQFF; CDR3 DNA: TGTGCCAGCAGCTCAGCGGGGGGCTCCTACAATGAGCAGTTCTTC
V gene: TRBV11-2; D gene: NA; clone size: NA; J gene: TRBJ1-1; CDR3 protein: CASSLGRAAEAFF; CDR3 DNA: TGTGCCAGCAGCTTAGGGCGGGCGGCTGAAGCTTTCTTT
V gene: TRBV11-2; D gene: NA; clone size: NA; J gene: TRBJ2-3; CDR3 protein: CASSLWGQSTDTQYF; CDR3 DNA: TGTGCCAGCAGCTTATGGGGGCAGAGCACAGATACGCAGTATTTT
V gene: TRBV24-1; D gene: NA; clone size: NA; J gene: TRBJ1-5; CDR3 protein: CATSDPRGFPNVNQPQHF; CDR3 DNA: TGTGCCACCAGTGACCCCAGGGGTTTCCCTAATGTGAATCAGCCCCAGCATTTT
V gene: TRBV7-9; D gene: NA; clone size: once; J gene: TRBJ1-3; CDR3 protein: CASSLEPGLANTIYF; CDR3 DNA: TGTGCCAGCAGCTTAGAACCGGGGTTGGCAAACACCATATATTTT
V gene: TRBV2; D gene: TRBD1; clone size: NA; J gene: TRBJ1-2; CDR3 protein: CASREDRADGYTF; CDR3 DNA: TGTGCCAGCAGGGAAGACAGGGCCGATGGCTACACCTTC
V gene: TRBV6-5; D gene: TRBD1; clone size: NA; J gene: TRBJ2-7; CDR3 protein: CASSYRRDRDYEQYF; CDR3 DNA: TGTGCCAGCAGTTACCGCCGGGACAGGGACTACGAGCAGTACTTC